This TCR beta chain was obtained from a study of T cells in localized non-small cell lung cancer. Study-wide points: Across samples, adjacent lung featured a median around 60 of the top 100 tumor clones. Uninvolved adjacent lung, not tumor, had the highest T cell clonality. There was an association of higher blood T cell density with longer overall survival.

Per the germline V gene, CDR1 is LNHDA and CDR2 is SQIVND (reference sequence). CDR3 length: 13 residues. The V end was cut by 1 base, the J end by 10 bases, with 8 bases between. TCRdb's table, derived via immunoSEQ multiplex PCR, lists solely in-frame clones and lacks some. Among approximately 76,000 clones, around 80% were seen once, and the ten largest hold about a tenth. About this clone: Its antigen is still unknown.

The rearrangement links TRBV19 to TRBJ1-6; no definite D call. The receptor was derived from a female donor older than 55 with stage I lung adenocarcinoma. Sample: peripheral blood, taken before any cancer treatment. Here the CDR3 DNA reads TGTGCCAGTAGTATAGGGTACGGCTCACCCCTCCACTTT. Translation gives CASSIGYGSPLHF.